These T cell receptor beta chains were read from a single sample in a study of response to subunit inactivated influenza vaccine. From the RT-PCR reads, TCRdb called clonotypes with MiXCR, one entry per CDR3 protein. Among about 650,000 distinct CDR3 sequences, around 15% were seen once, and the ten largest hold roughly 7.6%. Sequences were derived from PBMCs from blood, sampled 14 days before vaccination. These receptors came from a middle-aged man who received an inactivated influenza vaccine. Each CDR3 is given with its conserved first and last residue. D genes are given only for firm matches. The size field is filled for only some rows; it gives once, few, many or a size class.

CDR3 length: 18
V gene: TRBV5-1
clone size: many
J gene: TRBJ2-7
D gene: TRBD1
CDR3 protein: CASSLPIERTGLNYEQYF
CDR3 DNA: TGCGCCAGCAGCTTGCCAATCGAAAGGACAGGGTTAAACTACGAGCAGTACTTC

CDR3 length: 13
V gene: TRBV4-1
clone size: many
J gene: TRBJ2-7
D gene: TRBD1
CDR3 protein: CASSNKQGYEQYF
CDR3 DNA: TGCGCCAGCAGTAACAAACAGGGGTACGAGCAGTACTTC

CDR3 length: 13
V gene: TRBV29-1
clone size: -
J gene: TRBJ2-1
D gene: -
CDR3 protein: CSAKDSMYNEQFF
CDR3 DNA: TGCAGCGCTAAGGACAGTATGTACAATGAGCAGTTCTTC

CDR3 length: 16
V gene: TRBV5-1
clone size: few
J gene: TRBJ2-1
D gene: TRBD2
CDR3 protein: CASSRGGSSSYNEQFF
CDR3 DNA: TGCGCCAGCAGCCGGGGGGGGTCATCTTCCTACAATGAGCAGTTCTTC

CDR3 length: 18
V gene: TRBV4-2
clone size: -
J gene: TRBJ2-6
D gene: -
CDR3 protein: CASQDLQLGGSGANVLTF
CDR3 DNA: TGTGCCAGCCAAGATCTCCAGCTGGGCGGTTCTGGGGCCAACGTCCTGACTTTC

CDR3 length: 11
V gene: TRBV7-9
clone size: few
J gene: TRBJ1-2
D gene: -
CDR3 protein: CASSTGHGYTF
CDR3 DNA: TGTGCCAGCAGCACCGGACACGGCTACACCTTC

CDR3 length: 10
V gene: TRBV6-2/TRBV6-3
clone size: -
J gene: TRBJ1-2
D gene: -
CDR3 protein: CASRNQDYTF
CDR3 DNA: TGTGCCAGCCGGAATCAGGATTACACCTTC

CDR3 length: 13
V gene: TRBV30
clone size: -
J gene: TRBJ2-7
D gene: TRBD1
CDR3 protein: CAWSLGQAYEQYF
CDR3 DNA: TGTGCCTGGAGTTTGGGACAGGCCTACGAGCAGTACTTC

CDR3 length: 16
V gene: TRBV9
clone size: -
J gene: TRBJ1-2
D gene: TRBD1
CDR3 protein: CASSSEATGTNYGYTF
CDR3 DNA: TGTGCCAGCAGCTCCGAGGCGACAGGGACTAACTATGGCTACACCTTC

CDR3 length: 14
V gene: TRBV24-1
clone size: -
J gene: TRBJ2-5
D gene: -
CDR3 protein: CATSDRRFGETQYF
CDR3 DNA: TGTGCCACCAGTGATCGCAGGTTTGGTGAGACCCAGTACTTC

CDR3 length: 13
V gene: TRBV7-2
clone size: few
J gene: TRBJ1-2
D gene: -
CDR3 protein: CASSSGRSYGYTF
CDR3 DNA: TGTGCCAGCAGCTCGGGACGCAGCTATGGCTACACCTTC

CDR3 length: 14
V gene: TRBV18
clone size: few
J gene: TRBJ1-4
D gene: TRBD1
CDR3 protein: CASSTGQGGEKLFF
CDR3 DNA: TGTGCCAGCTCGACAGGACAGGGTGGAGAAAAACTGTTTTTT

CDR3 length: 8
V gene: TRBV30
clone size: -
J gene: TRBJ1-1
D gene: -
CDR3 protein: CAFSEAFF
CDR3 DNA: TGTGCCTTTAGTGAAGCTTTCTTT

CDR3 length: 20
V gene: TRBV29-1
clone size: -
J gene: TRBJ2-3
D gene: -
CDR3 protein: CSVEGPTAGIFPSSTDTQYF
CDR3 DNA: TGCAGCGTTGAAGGTCCTACAGCGGGTATCTTTCCTTCTAGCACAGATACGCAGTATTTT

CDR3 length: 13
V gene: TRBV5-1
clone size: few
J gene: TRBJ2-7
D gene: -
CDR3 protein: CASSLAESLGQYF
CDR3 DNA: TGCGCCAGCAGCTTGGCCGAGTCCCTGGGGCAGTACTTC